This TCR beta chain was found in a study of shared clonotypes between healthy human individuals (dated by TCRdb to between 2020 and 2021). Describing the broader study: The cohort comprised two women and a few men aged 18 to 49 years. Per donor, leukapheresis produced somewhere between about 0.94 and 9 billion PBMCs. Blood TCR repertoires of roughly 5 healthy adults were deeply sequenced to estimate repertoire size and the extent of clonotype sharing between individuals. For each donor, CD4 naive and CD4 memory were each run on three plates, CD8 naive on two plates, and CD8 memory on one plate. Different laboratories and diverse techniques were used to prepare libraries and sequence TCR repertoires, to increase sequencing depth and limit assay-specific biases. Broad study findings and their caveats: Naive subsets generally had larger estimated clonotype richness than memory subsets. The small number of donors limited the genetic and exposure-history diversity represented. Sampling was limited to blood, and TCR repertoires in tissue likely differ from TCR repertoires in blood. Even with the large sequencing depth, rarefaction of the sorted-subset datasets indicated that sequencing was incomplete. Compared with non-shared clonotypes, clonotypes shared by all four sorted-subset donors had higher generation probabilities. Based on pairwise subsampling, the degree of clonotype sharing among donors was expected to be affected by sequencing depth. Sharing across several donors was observed for approximately 5% of naive CD4, 3.5% of naive CD8, 2% to 2.5% of memory CD4, and roughly 0.4% of memory CD8 clonotypes.

A remark on this clone: The specificity of this receptor is unknown. No much larger clone exists at a distance of one base, and base qualities are not known.

CD8 naive samples consisted of CD45RO-negative cells that were positively selected for CCR7, yielding a CD45RA+CCR7+ population without TemRA cells. Healthy HIV-negative adults with no recently reported acute infections or vaccinations were included as donors. All donors were Caucasian adults living in Nashville, Tennessee, USA. Blood was collected by leukapheresis, and PBMCs were isolated by Ficoll-Histopaque density gradient centrifugation and then cryopreserved in liquid nitrogen vapor phase. Analytical flow cytometry was used to check the purity and quantity of each magnetically sorted T cell population. Genomic DNA was isolated from each sorted fraction and quantified by UV absorbance on a Nanodrop 2000c. The germline V gene (reference sequence) gives CDR1 as SEHNR and CDR2 as FQNEAQ. The CDR3 starts with the cysteine, ends with the phenylalanine, and has 16 residues. Just CDR3 DNA is preserved here, 48 bases in frame from base 1. V drops 5 bases and J drops 3 bases, leaving 20 bases in between.

Using the deep immunoSEQ assay, multiplex PCR amplified TCR CDR3 regions from genomic DNA. Extracted genomic DNA from each cell subset was distributed evenly across all wells of several immunoSEQ 96-well plates, and each plate was treated as a replicate. For sorted subsets, approximately 0.2 ug of genomic DNA, equivalent to 25,000 to 30,000 T cell genomes, went into each replicate PCR. The purified libraries were quantified using a Qubit 3.0 fluorometer, sized with a Bioanalyzer 2100, and then quantified again using the KAPA Library Quantification kit. Each immunoSEQ 96-well plate was sequenced on its own single-read 150-cycle Illumina NextSeq 550 flow cell. For the original study's pipeline: Because the immunoSEQ output included only junctional sequences and no quality scores, the filtering could not be the same as the filtering used for full-length reads. To assign V/J genes and CDR3, sequences were annotated using PyIR, a Python wrapper for IgBLAST v1.9, with IMGT germline references. Any read was removed if the V/J assignment was weak (E-value above 1e-6), the CDR3 was missing, or the read contained stop codons, out-of-frame junctions, or ambiguous translated residues. A V3J clonotype was defined by an identical inferred V gene, J gene, and CDR3 amino acid sequence. Percentage overlap between repertoires was calculated by dividing the number of shared unique clonotypes by the size of the smaller repertoire. Repertoire richness was assessed with RTK rarefaction, the Chao1 estimator, and Recon v2.1 estimates of unobserved clonotypes. Generation probabilities for all TCRbeta clonotypes obtained by the gDNA method from a handful of donors were computed using OLGA. TCRdb provides this immuneACCESS table in a form limited to in-frame rearrangements. Some clones are lacking; in checked studies, under half of them reflect an unresolved V gene, and why the rest are absent is not known. V, J and clone size are taken as reported in that table, and D and trimming were inferred from the DNA itself. The table for this sample lists 650,000 to 800,000 clones; just over 90% of them were counted only once. The ten largest clones capture more than 20% of the sample.

Material for sequencing was naive CD8+ T cells sorted from blood. The cell subset or site label, as the study defines it: CD45RA+CCR7+. The clonotype comes from a man aged 30 to 45 in good health. In this chain, TRBV7-9 is recombined with TRBJ2-7; no D gene call is confident. The DNA is TGTGCCAGCAGCCCACCCGAGGCGATGTGGCGCTACGAGCAGTACTTC. This is translated as CASSPPEAMWRYEQYF.